This TCR beta chain appears in the sequencing data of a study of T cell responses to AZD1222 COVID-19 vaccine. On the study more broadly: Pooled together were second doses at about 4 or about 12 weeks. Study-wide results and limits: Repertoires were sampled only after the peak T cell response. The donor cohort was predominantly white British with a female majority, and clonal diversity may have been underestimated.

Notes on this clone: Its antigen is currently unknown.

Sequencing was performed with immunoSEQ multiplex PCR; in TCRdb, only in-frame clones are kept and a portion is missing. Of 150,000 to 200,000 clones listed, roughly nine tenths were seen once; the top ten hold 2.5% to 3%. CDR1 is SQVTM and CDR2 is ANQGSEA in the germline V gene. This CDR3 is 14 amino acids long. Trimming left V 1 base short and J 2 bases short, with 12 bases between. The chain has TRBV29-1 and TRBJ2-7; D is perhaps TRBD1 (6 bases). Sample: peripheral blood, taken on day 0 of AZD1222 vaccination. The clonotype originates from an adult in good health. CDR3 sequence (DNA): TGCAGCGTTGAAGCGGAGACAGGAGCCTACGAGCAGTACTTC. This encodes CSVEAETGAYEQYF.